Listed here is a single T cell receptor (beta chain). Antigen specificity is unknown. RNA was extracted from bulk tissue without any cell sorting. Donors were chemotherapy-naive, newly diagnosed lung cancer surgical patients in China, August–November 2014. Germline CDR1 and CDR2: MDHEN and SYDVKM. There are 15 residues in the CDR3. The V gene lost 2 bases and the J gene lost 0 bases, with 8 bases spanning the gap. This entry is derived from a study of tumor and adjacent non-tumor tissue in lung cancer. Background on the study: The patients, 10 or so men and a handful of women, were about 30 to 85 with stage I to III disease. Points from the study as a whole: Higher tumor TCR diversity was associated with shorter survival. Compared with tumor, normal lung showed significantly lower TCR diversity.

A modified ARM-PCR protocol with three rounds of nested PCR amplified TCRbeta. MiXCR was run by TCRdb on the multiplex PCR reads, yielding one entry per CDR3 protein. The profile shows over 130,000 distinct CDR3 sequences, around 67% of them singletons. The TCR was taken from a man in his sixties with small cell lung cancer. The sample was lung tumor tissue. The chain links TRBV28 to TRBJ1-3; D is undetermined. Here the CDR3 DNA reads TGTGCCAGCAGTTTAAGCTCCGACTCTGGAAACACCATATATTTT. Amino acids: CASSLSSDSGNTIYF.